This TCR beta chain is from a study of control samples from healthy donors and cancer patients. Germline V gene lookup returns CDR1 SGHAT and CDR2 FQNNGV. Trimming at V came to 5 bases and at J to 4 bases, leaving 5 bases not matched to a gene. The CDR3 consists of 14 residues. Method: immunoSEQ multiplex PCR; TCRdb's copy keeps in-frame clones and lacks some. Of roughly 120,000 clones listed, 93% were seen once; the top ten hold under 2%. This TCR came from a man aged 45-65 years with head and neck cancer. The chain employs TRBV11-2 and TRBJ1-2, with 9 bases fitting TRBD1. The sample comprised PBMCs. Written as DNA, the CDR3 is TGTGCCAGCAGCGTAACAGGGGGCGCCTATGGCTACACCTTC. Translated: CASSVTGGAYGYTF.